This TCR beta chain was retrieved from a study of CD4+ T cells in melanoma. Profiled with immunoSEQ multiplex PCR; TCRdb holds only in-frame clones, not every one. Of 10,000 to 12,000 clones in the sample, about 60% are singletons; the top ten hold about 13%. Only a few counts were recorded for this clone. Its target is unknown. Germline V CDR1 and CDR2: SGHVS, FQNEAQ. The CDR3 totals 14 residues. Trimming shortened V by 3 bases and J by 3 bases, and 11 bases separated the two germline ends. Study observations and caveats: Diverse differentiation states were reported for melanoma neoantigen-specific CD4+ T cells. CD8+ T cell, macrophage and B cell function reportedly correlated with neoantigen-specific CD4+ T cells.

This sequence joins TRBV7-8 and TRBJ1-2; D uncertain. The sample comprised cells from a culture (not recorded whether cultured in vitro). This clonotype originated in a human donor with melanoma. This chain's CDR3 is CASSFREGHYGYTF. The DNA of the CDR3 is TGTGCCAGCAGCTTTAGAGAGGGCCACTATGGCTACACCTTC.